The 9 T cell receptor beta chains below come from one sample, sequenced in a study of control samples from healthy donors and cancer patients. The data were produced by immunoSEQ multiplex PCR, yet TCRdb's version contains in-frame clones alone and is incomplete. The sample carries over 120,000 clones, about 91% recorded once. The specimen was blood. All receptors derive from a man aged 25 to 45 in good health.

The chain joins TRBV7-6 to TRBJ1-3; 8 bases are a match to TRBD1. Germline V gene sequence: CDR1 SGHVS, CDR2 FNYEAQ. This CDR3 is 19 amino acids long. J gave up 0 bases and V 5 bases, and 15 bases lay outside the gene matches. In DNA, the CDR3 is TGTGCCAGCAGCGTACGTTCCCGGGACAGGAGCCTCTCTGGAAACACCATATATTTT. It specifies CASSVRSRDRSLSGNTIYF.

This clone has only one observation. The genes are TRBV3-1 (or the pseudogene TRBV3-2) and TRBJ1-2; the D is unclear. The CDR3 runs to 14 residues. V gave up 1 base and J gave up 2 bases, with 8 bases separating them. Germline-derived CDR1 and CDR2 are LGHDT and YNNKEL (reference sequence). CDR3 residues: CASSQVGLNYGYTF. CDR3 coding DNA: TGTGCCAGCAGCCAAGTCGGCCTCAACTATGGCTACACCTTC.

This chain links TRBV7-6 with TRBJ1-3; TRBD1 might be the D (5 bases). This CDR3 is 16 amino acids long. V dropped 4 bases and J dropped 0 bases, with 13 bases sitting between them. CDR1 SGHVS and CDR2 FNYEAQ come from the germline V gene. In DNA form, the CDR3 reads TGTGCCAGCAGCTCATACACGACAGTCTCTGGAAACACCATATATTTT. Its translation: CASSSYTTVSGNTIYF.

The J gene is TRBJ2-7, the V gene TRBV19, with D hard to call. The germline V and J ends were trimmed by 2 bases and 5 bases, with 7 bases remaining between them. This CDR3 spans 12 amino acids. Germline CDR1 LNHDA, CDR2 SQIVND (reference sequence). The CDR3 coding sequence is TGTGCCAGTAGTATAAGGGATCACGAGCAGTACTTC. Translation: CASSIRDHEQYF.

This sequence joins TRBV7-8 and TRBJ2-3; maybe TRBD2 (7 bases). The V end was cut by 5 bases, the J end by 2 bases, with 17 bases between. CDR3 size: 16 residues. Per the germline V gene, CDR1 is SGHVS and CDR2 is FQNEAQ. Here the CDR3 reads CASSEGGGAFTDTQYF. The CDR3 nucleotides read TGTGCCAGCAGCGAAGGAGGGGGGGCCTTCACAGATACGCAGTATTTT.

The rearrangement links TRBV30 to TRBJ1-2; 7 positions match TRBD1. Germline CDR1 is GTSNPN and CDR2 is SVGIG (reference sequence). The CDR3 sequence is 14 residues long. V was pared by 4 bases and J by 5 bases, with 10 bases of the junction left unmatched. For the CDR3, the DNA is TGTGCCTGGACGCACACAGGGGCAGGGTATGGCTACACCTTC. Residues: CAWTHTGAGYGYTF.

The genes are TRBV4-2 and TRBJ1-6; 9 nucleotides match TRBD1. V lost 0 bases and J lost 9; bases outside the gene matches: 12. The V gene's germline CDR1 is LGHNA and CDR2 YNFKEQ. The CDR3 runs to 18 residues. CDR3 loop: CASSQDLRDREGGSPLHF. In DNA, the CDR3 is TGTGCCAGCAGCCAAGATCTCCGGGACAGGGAAGGGGGTTCACCCCTCCACTTT.

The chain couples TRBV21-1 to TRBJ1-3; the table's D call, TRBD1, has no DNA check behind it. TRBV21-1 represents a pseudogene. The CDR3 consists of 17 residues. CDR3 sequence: CASSKDAGYSSGNTIYF. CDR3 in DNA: TGTGCCAGCAGCAAAGATGCAGGGTATTCCTCTGGAAACACCATATATTTT.

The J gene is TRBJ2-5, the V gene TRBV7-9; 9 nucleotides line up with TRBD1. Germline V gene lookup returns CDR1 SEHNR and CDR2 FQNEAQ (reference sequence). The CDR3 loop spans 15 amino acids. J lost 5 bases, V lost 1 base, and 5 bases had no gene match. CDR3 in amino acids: CASSLGTGVGETQYF. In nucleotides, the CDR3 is TGTGCCAGCAGCTTAGGGACAGGGGTGGGGGAGACCCAGTACTTC.